One sample yielded the 10 T cell receptor beta chains listed below, sequenced in a study of regulatory T cells in long-lasting Graves disease. Arm-PCR with iRepertoire HTBI primers amplified the CDR3 regions for these TCR beta libraries. From the multiplex PCR reads, TCRdb called clonotypes with MiXCR, one entry per CDR3 protein. The sample includes 400,000 to 500,000 distinct CDR3 sequences, roughly 23% seen only once; the top ten take over 11%. Time point: persistent/refractory GD, antithyroid drugs over 5 years with positive TRAb. Following extraction of RNA from PBMCs, that RNA was used to make the TCR library. The sample was peripheral blood mononuclear cells (PBMCs), taken when the disease was refractory, from a patient treated with antithyroid drugs. All receptors come from a female donor with Graves disease.

This clonotype was observed a few times. The CDR3 here is CASSDVFSGAYEQYF. The CDR3 nucleotides read TGTGCCAGCAGTGATGTCTTTAGCGGGGCGTACGAGCAGTACTTC. The V call is TRBV2, the J call TRBJ2-7; 8 positions match TRBD2. The CDR3 loop spans 15 amino acids. V trimming: 3 bases; J trimming: 4 bases; junction bases outside the gene matches: 8. CDR1 and CDR2 from the germline V gene are SNHLY and FYNNEI.

Concerning this clonotype itself: A much larger clone sits a single nucleotide away, making a read error possible. V is TRBV12-3 or TRBV12-4 and J is TRBJ2-7; D may be TRBD2 (5 bases). The CDR3 totals 13 residues. The CDR3 coding sequence is TGTGCCAGCAGTTACTCGAAGCGGAACGAGCGGTACTTC. Amino acid sequence: CASSYSKRNERYF.

This clonotype was observed many times. The chain joins TRBV28 to TRBJ2-7, with D possibly matching TRBD2 (5 bases). Trimming removed 3 bases at V and 3 bases at J, with 18 bases between. CDR1 is MDHEN, CDR2 SYDVKM, per germline. The CDR3 extends over 16 amino acids. The CDR3 spells CASSFSPTGRGYEQYF. CDR3 coding DNA: TGTGCCAGCAGTTTTTCCCCGACTGGGAGAGGCTACGAGCAGTACTTC.

This clonotype showed up just a few times. The chain joins TRBV20-1 to TRBJ2-7, with D perhaps TRBD2 (6 bases). This CDR3 comprises 13 residues. CDR1 and CDR2 from the germline V gene are DFQATT and SNEGSKA (reference sequence). Trimming stripped 2 bases from V and 0 bases from J, with 8 bases between. CDR3 in amino acids: CSARLTSSYEQYF. The CDR3 DNA follows: TGCAGTGCTAGATTGACTAGCTCCTACGAGCAGTACTTC.

A note on this clonotype: This likely stems from a read error, as it lies one base from a far larger clone. The genes are TRBV28 and TRBJ2-4, with a possible D match to TRBD1 (5 bases). The end of the DNA aligns better with TRBJ2-5, so the J call may be wrong. CDR1 is MDHEN, CDR2 SYDVKM, per germline. The CDR3 sequence is 12 residues long. Here the CDR3 DNA reads TGTGCCAGCAGTTTAGATAGGGGGACCCAGTACTTC. Encoded protein: CASSLDRGTQYF.

The genes are TRBV19 and TRBJ2-2, with D perhaps matching TRBD2 (6 bases). Germline CDR1 is LNHDA and CDR2 is SQIVND (reference sequence). The CDR3 runs to 15 residues. V was trimmed by 3 bases and J by 6 bases, leaving 14 bases between them. The CDR3 DNA is TGTGCCAGTAGTATCGTTGGCGGGATCTCCGGGGAGCTGTTTTTT. Translation gives CASSIVGGISGELFF.

CDR3 sequence: CASSLRQGVSYEQYF. CDR3 nucleotides: TGTGCCAGCAGTTTACGCCAGGGGGTTTCCTACGAGCAGTACTTC. The chain uses TRBV12-3 or TRBV12-4 and TRBJ2-7; the match to TRBD1 covers 7 bases. This CDR3 comprises 15 residues. V shed 2 bases, J shed 1 base, and the junction held 5 bases outside the gene matches.

At least ten counts were recorded for this clonotype. The chain is built from TRBV11-2 and TRBJ1-1; 8 bases align to TRBD1. CDR1 and CDR2 (germline): SGHAT, FQNNGV. V was clipped by 4 bases and J by 0 bases; unmatched bases: 7. The CDR3 is 16 amino acids. The DNA for the CDR3 is TGTGCCAGCAGCTCCGTGGGACAGGATTTGAACACTGAAGCTTTCTTT. This gives the protein CASSSVGQDLNTEAFF.

This clonotype has at least ten counts. The J gene is TRBJ2-7, the V gene TRBV2; 7 nucleotides match TRBD2. J gave up 4 bases and V 2 bases, and 8 bases lay outside the gene matches. The CDR3 is 15 amino acids. CDR1 is SNHLY and CDR2 is FYNNEI in the germline V gene. The CDR3 sequence is CASSESGAGRYEQYF. The CDR3 DNA sequence: TGTGCCAGCAGTGAAAGCGGGGCAGGGAGATACGAGCAGTACTTC.

This clonotype was counted at least ten times. The J gene is TRBJ1-1, the V gene TRBV2, with D perhaps TRBD1 (6 bases). Germline V CDR1 and CDR2: SNHLY, FYNNEI. V was trimmed by 8 bases and J by 1 base, leaving 14 bases between them. CDR3 length: 14 residues. CDR3 loop: CASGIRGSNTEAFF. The CDR3 coding sequence is TGTGCCAGCGGAATCAGGGGTTCGAACACTGAAGCTTTCTTT.